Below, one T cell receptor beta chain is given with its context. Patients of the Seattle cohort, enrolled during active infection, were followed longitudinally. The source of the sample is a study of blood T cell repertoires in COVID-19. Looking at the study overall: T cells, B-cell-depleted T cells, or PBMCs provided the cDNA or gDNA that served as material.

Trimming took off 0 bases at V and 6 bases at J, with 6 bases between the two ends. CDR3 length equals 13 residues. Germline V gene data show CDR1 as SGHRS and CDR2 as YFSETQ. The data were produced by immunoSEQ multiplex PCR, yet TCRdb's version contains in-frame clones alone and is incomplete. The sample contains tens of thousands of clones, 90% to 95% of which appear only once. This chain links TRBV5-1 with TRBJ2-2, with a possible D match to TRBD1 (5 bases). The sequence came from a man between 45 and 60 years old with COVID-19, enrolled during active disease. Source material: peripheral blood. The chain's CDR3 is CASSLEGAGELFF. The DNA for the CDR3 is TGCGCCAGCAGCTTGGAAGGGGCCGGGGAGCTGTTTTTT.